This entry describes one TCR beta chain. This clone showed up just a few times. This receptor's antigen is unknown. Qualities for individual bases were not recorded, and no much larger clone is one base off. The sample's time point label, in plain terms: cells obtained before transplantation from donor or recipient. CD3+CD4+ and CD3+CD8+ populations were FACS-sorted from unstimulated pre-transplant donor and recipient cells taken from spleen or lymph nodes. From its cysteine to its phenylalanine, the CDR3 spans 11 amino acids. The entry retains the CDR3 DNA only, 33 bases that are in frame from base 1. Based on the germline V gene (reference sequence), the CDR1 and CDR2 sequences are MNHNY and SVGAGI. Between the V and J ends, shortened by 6 bases and 9 bases respectively, the junction contains 9 bases. The data stem from a study of graft-versus-host responses after intestinal transplantation (dated by TCRdb to about 2021). For the study in its entirety: The transplants that recipients received were multivisceral, liver-intestinal, or isolated intestinal. Anti-thymocyte globulin induction was given to all recipients, followed by maintenance tacrolimus and steroids for around three years. Alloreactive clones were identified by sequencing pre-transplant mixed lymphocyte reaction products and comparing these products with unstimulated pre-transplant donor and recipient T cells. The cohort enrolled about two dozen intestinal transplant recipients including one retransplant, and a few patients lacking pretransplant specimens were excluded. Bulk TCR-beta CDR3 sequencing was used to track graft-versus-host and host-versus-graft alloreactive T cell clones in the graft, circulation and bone marrow after intestinal transplantation. Samples from three later patients were sequenced in-house on an Illumina MiSeq with MiXCR processing rather than by the commercial service. Donor T cell macrochimerism was defined as a peak of at least 4% donor T cells among recipient peripheral blood mononuclear cells. The research as a whole found: Early after transplant, declines in HvG clones were associated with peak levels of circulating GvH clones. Conclusions were limited by the relatively low number and heterogeneity of intestinal transplant patients. In the allografts of patients with donor T cell macrochimerism, GvH to HvG T cell clonal ratios were high. GvH clones were found in recipient bone marrow, and some of the GvH clones appeared earlier in ileal mucosa or blood, which is consistent with an intestinal mucosal origin.

The protocol used for the library was the immunoSEQ multiplex PCR assay. For most patients, genomic DNA was isolated with the Qiagen DNeasy Blood and Tissue Kit and sent frozen to Adaptive Biotechnologies for TCR sequencing. For most patients, genomic DNA was subjected to high-throughput TCR-beta CDR3 sequencing by Adaptive Biotechnologies. On the study's bioinformatics: TCR sequencing data for roughly 20 patients were retrieved from Adaptive's ImmunoSEQ software; a few other patients were processed with MiXCR and VDJtools. CD4 versus CD8 sorting errors were corrected by removing sequences found in both subsets at a frequency ratio below 5:1. CDR3 nucleotide sequences shared between donor and recipient were removed because the origin of such sequences could not be assigned. Alloreactive clones required at least 2-fold expansion over unstimulated cells and minimum CFSE-low frequency of 0.002% (template counts) or 0.001% (read counts). A clone was considered mappable if detected in the sequenced pre-transplant spleen, lymph node, or MLR CFSE-low populations of the donor or recipient. The cumulative frequency of alloreactive clones was calculated as a percentage of all sequences, weighted by copy number. TCRdb holds this immuneACCESS table with in-frame rearrangements only. Some clones are missing; in checked studies, unresolved V genes explain under half, and the rest has no known cause. That table gives V, J and clone size, and the DNA gave D and trimming. This sample is represented by over 75,000 clones; 85% to 95% of them were singletons. Approximately 0.064% of the sample goes to the ten largest clones.

The clonotype was recovered from a human donor who was the organ donor for an intestinal transplant. In this chain, TRBV6-6 is recombined with TRBJ1-5; the D gene remains uncertain. The source material was unstimulated CD8+ T cells sorted from spleen or lymph node cells, sampled before transplant. The CDR3 corresponds to CASRSTGPQHF. At the DNA level, the sequence is TGTGCCAGCAGATCGACGGGGCCCCAGCATTTT.